These 24 T cell receptor beta chains were sequenced from one sample in a study of shared clonotypes between healthy human individuals. The naive CD8 fraction comprised CD45RO-negative cells positively selected for CCR7 and excluded terminally differentiated effector memory CD45RA+ cells. Profiling relied on immunoSEQ multiplex PCR, and the TCRdb table lists in-frame clones only, not all of them. The table includes around 640,000 clones, approximately 96% detected once. Sequences were obtained from naive CD8+ T cells sorted from blood. These receptors were collected from a woman aged 25 to 39 in good health.

The rearrangement joins TRBV11-2 to TRBJ2-7, with 8 bases fitting TRBD2. Germline V gene data show CDR1 as SGHAT and CDR2 as FQNNGV. The V gene end was trimmed by 4 bases and the J gene end by 4 bases; junction bases not matched to a gene: 9. The CDR3 has 15 residues. DNA for the CDR3: TGTGCCAGCAGCTCCTGGACTAGCAGCTTATACGAGCAGTACTTC. This encodes CASSSWTSSLYEQYF.

The rearrangement uses TRBV27 and TRBJ2-1; tentatively, D is TRBD1 (6 bases). The CDR3 runs to 15 residues. The germline CDR1 and CDR2 sequences are MNHEY and SMNVEV (reference sequence). The germline V and J ends were trimmed by 2 bases and 1 base, with 9 bases remaining between them. In nucleotides, the CDR3 is TGTGCCAGCAGTTTAGCAACAGGGTCCTACAATGAGCAGTTCTTC. This translates into CASSLATGSYNEQFF.

The chain joins TRBV7-2 to TRBJ2-5; 8 bases fit TRBD1. CDR3 length: 16 amino acids. V gave up 2 bases and J gave up 5 bases; unmatched junction bases: 10. Germline assignment: CDR1 SGHTA and CDR2 FQGNSA. CDR3 nucleotide sequence: TGTGCCAGCAGCTTAAAAGGGAGCTACAGGGGGGAGACCCAGTACTTC. This gives the protein CASSLKGSYRGETQYF.

This clone appeared a single time. CDR3 in amino acids: CASSIRRGIQETQYF. As DNA, the CDR3 is TGTGCCAGCAGCATCAGAAGGGGGATTCAAGAGACCCAGTACTTC. V usage is TRBV13 and J usage is TRBJ2-5; the D gene is possibly TRBD1 (6 bases). Germline V CDR1 and CDR2: PRHDT, FYEKMQ (reference sequence). This CDR3 is 15 amino acids long. Trimming shortened V by 5 bases and J by 2 bases, and 15 bases separated the two germline ends.

This clone was counted a single time. The chain combines TRBV11-2 with TRBJ2-2, with D possibly TRBD1 on 5 matching bases. This CDR3 is 13 amino acids long. Trimming pared 4 bases from V and 3 bases from J, leaving 6 bases between. Germline V CDR1 and CDR2: SGHAT, FQNNGV. The CDR3 bases are TGTGCCAGCAGCTCGACAGACACCGGGGAGCTGTTTTTT. It specifies CASSSTDTGELFF.

The rearrangement joins TRBV29-1 to TRBJ2-7, with 10 bases identical to TRBD2. Losses at the gene ends were 7 bases for V and 3 bases for J; bases not matched to a gene: 9. The CDR3 runs to 14 residues. CDR1 is SQVTM and CDR2 is ANQGSEA in the germline V gene. The CDR3 is CSGLVAGGVYEQYF. The DNA of the CDR3 is TGCAGCGGCCTAGTAGCGGGAGGAGTCTACGAGCAGTACTTC.

The gene calls are TRBV28 and TRBJ2-7; maybe TRBD1 (5 bases). CDR1 is MDHEN, CDR2 SYDVKM, per germline. Trimming took 5 bases from V and 4 from J, leaving 21 bases between them. The CDR3 loop spans 16 amino acids. This CDR3 is CASSGAVRQGKYEQYF. The CDR3, as DNA: TGTGCCAGCAGTGGGGCTGTGAGGCAGGGAAAGTACGAGCAGTACTTC.

The chain employs TRBV27 and TRBJ2-5; 10 bases align to TRBD2. V was pared by 4 bases and J by 5 bases, with 7 bases of the junction left unmatched. This CDR3 is built from 15 residues. In germline, CDR1 is MNHEY, CDR2 SMNVEV (reference sequence). Written as DNA, the CDR3 is TGTGCCAGCAGTTCAACTAGCGGGGAGTTTGAGACCCAGTACTTC. Translated, it gives CASSSTSGEFETQYF.

Regarding this clone: Other DNA sequences from this sample encode an identical CDR3 as well. The chain joins TRBV20-1 to TRBJ2-7, with D perhaps TRBD1 (6 bases). Germline CDR1 is DFQATT and CDR2 is SNEGSKA (reference sequence). The V end lost 6 bases, the J end lost 2 bases, and 8 bases lay between the germline ends. The CDR3 is 11 residues long. The CDR3 DNA reads TGCAGTGCCCGGGACACCTACGAGCAGTACTTC. Its translation: CSARDTYEQYF.

The V gene is TRBV19, the J gene TRBJ2-3; D is undetermined. With 3 bases removed from V and 2 bases from J, the gap between germline ends came to 12 bases. Germline values: CDR1 LNHDA, CDR2 SQIVND (reference sequence). The CDR3 loop spans 15 amino acids. The CDR3 loop is CASSMIPGSTDTQYF. Here the CDR3 DNA reads TGTGCCAGTAGTATGATCCCAGGTTCCACAGATACGCAGTATTTT.

The chain is built from TRBV6-6 and TRBJ1-2, with a weak D call TRBD1 (6 bases). V lost 3 bases, J lost 6 bases, and 20 bases lay in between. The CDR3 is 16 amino acids. In germline, CDR1 is MNHNY, CDR2 SVGAGI (reference sequence). For the CDR3, the DNA is TGTGCCAGCAGTTATGTATTATCTGGGGGGCAGAATGGCTACACCTTC. It is translated as CASSYVLSGGQNGYTF.

The rearrangement links TRBV5-4 to TRBJ2-2, with 14 bases aligning to TRBD2. With 4 bases clipped from V and 0 bases from J, the junction kept 2 bases outside the gene matches. From germline, CDR1 is SGHNT and CDR2 YYREEE (reference sequence). The CDR3 length is 17 residues. CDR3 in DNA: TGTGCCAGCAGCGCGGGACTAGCGGGAGCGAACACCGGGGAGCTGTTTTTT. As protein: CASSAGLAGANTGELFF.

This clone was counted a single time. The rearrangement uses TRBV6-1 and TRBJ2-2; D is unresolved. This CDR3 has 11 residues. Per germline, CDR1 MNHNS and CDR2 SASEGT. Trimming removed 7 bases at V and 3 bases at J, with 3 bases between. CDR3 amino acids: CASTHTGELFF. In DNA form, the CDR3 reads TGTGCCAGCACACACACCGGGGAGCTGTTTTTT.

The genes are TRBV6-6 and TRBJ2-5, with no clear D. Germline lookup yields CDR1 MNHNY and CDR2 SVGAGI (reference sequence). Trimming left V 0 bases short and J 0 bases short, with 11 bases between. The CDR3 extends over 16 amino acids. The CDR3 coding sequence is TGTGCCAGCAGTTACTCGTTTTGGGGAAACCAAGAGACCCAGTACTTC. Protein: CASSYSFWGNQETQYF.

This clone is a singleton in its sample. V usage is TRBV10-3 and J usage is TRBJ2-7; 8 nucleotides match TRBD2. The length of the CDR3 is 15 residues. Trimming cost V 4 bases and J 6 bases; bases outside gene matches: 11. Germline lookup yields CDR1 ENHRY and CDR2 SYGVKD. This CDR3 is CAISVLAGTPSEQYF. The CDR3 region has the DNA TGTGCCATCAGTGTTTTAGCGGGGACTCCTTCCGAGCAGTACTTC.

The chain joins TRBV11-2 to TRBJ2-5; D remains unclear. CDR3 size: 16 residues. The germline V gene encodes CDR1 SGHAT and CDR2 FQNNGV. The V and J ends lost 0 bases and 1 base respectively, with 12 bases between them. The DNA for the CDR3 is TGTGCCAGCAGCTTAGATGACTGGGTGGGCCAAGAGACCCAGTACTTC. It encodes CASSLDDWVGQETQYF.

This sequence joins TRBV10-3 and TRBJ2-4; D might be TRBD1 (5 bases). This CDR3 is 15 amino acids long. Germline V gene data show CDR1 as ENHRY and CDR2 as SYGVKD. V was shortened by 3 bases and J by 2 bases, with 11 bases between the two germline ends. CDR3 protein: CAISDDSIPKNIQYF. The CDR3 nucleotides read TGTGCCATCAGTGACGACAGCATTCCCAAAAACATTCAGTACTTC.

Written as DNA, the CDR3 is TGTGCCAGCAGTTACCACGTAACCTACGAGCAGTACTTC. Its translation is CASSYHVTYEQYF. V and J are TRBV6-5 and TRBJ2-7; D gene ambiguous. Trimming removed 2 bases at V and 2 bases at J, with 7 bases between. The CDR3 is 13 amino acids. Per germline, CDR1 MNHEY and CDR2 SVGAGI.

The chain joins TRBV5-1 to TRBJ2-5, with TRBD1 matching over 7 bases. CDR3 length equals 16 residues. CDR1 and CDR2 from the germline V gene are SGHRS and YFSETQ. V shed 4 bases and J 2 bases; nucleotides not matched to a gene: 11. Written as DNA, the CDR3 is TGCGCCAGCAGCCCCCCAACCGGGACAGAGCAAGAGACCCAGTACTTC. Protein: CASSPPTGTEQETQYF.

The rearrangement links TRBV9 to TRBJ1-1; 9 positions match TRBD1. This CDR3 contains 15 residues. Germline V gene lookup returns CDR1 SGDLS and CDR2 YYNGEE. V was clipped by 0 bases and J by 4 bases; unmatched bases: 4. The CDR3 region is CASSVGTTGGTEAFF. The CDR3 nucleotides read TGTGCCAGCAGCGTAGGGACGACAGGGGGCACTGAAGCTTTCTTT.

This chain uses TRBV13 with TRBJ1-3; 9 positions agree with TRBD1. Germline V CDR1 and CDR2: PRHDT, FYEKMQ (reference sequence). The CDR3 covers 15 residues. With V trimmed by 0 bases and J by 4 bases, 1 base remained unmatched. The CDR3 spells CASSLGGQGGNTIYF. CDR3 sequence (DNA): TGTGCCAGCAGCTTAGGGGGACAGGGAGGAAACACCATATATTTT.

The chain recombines TRBV5-3 with TRBJ2-7; 7 bases line up with TRBD1. TRBV5-3 is filed as an ORF, its function uncertain. J was trimmed by 1 base and V by 3 bases; bases with no gene match: 16. The CDR3 loop spans 18 amino acids. This CDR3 reads CARSSSTGPILLSYEQYF. CDR3 in DNA: TGTGCCAGAAGCTCGTCGACAGGGCCCATATTACTATCCTACGAGCAGTACTTC.

The chain is built from TRBV28 and TRBJ2-7; tentative D call: TRBD2 (6 bases). CDR1 MDHEN and CDR2 SYDVKM come from the germline V gene. There are 16 residues in the CDR3. V dropped 2 bases and J dropped 2 bases, with 16 bases sitting between them. CDR3 nucleotide sequence: TGTGCCAGCAGTTTACAAACCCATAAGCGGGCCTACGAGCAGTACTTC. Its protein is CASSLQTHKRAYEQYF.

This sequence joins TRBV27 and TRBJ2-7; no firm D call. Germline CDR1 is MNHEY and CDR2 is SMNVEV (reference sequence). Between the trimmed V and J ends, which lost 3 bases and 3 bases, there was a span of 9 bases. The CDR3 covers 13 residues. The CDR3 sequence: CASSLRAGYEQYF. CDR3 bases: TGTGCCAGCAGTTTGCGCGCTGGCTACGAGCAGTACTTC.